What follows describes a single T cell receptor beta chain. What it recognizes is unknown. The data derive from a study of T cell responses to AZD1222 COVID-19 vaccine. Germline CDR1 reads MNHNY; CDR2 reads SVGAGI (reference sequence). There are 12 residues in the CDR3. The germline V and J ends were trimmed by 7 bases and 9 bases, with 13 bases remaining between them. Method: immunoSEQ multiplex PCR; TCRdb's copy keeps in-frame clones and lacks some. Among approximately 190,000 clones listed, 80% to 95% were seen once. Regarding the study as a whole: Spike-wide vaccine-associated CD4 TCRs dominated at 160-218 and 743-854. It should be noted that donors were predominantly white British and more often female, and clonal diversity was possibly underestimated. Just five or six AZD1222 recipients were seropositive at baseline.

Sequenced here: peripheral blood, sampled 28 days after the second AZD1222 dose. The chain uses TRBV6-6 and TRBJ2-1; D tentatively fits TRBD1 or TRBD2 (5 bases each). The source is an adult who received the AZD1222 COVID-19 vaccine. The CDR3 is CASTPGLGEQFF. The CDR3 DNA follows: TGTGCCAGCACGCCGGGGCTAGGTGAGCAGTTCTTC.